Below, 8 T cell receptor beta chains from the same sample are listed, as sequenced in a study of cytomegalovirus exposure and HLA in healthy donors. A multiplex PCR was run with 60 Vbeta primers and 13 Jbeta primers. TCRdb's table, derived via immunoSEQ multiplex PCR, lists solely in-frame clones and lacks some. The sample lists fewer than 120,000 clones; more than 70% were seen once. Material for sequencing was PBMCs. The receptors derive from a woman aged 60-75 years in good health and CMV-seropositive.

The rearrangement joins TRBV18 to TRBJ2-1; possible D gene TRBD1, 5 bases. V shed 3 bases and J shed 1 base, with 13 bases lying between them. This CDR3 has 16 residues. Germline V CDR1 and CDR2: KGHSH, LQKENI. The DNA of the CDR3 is TGTGCCAGCTCACCTTCAGGCCCAGGGTCCTACAATGAGCAGTTCTTC. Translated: CASSPSGPGSYNEQFF.

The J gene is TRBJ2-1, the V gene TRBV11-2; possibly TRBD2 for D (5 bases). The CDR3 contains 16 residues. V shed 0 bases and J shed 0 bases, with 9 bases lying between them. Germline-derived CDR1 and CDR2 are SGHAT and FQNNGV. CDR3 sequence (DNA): TGTGCCAGCAGCTTAGATTGGGAGAGCTCCTACAATGAGCAGTTCTTC. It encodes CASSLDWESSYNEQFF.

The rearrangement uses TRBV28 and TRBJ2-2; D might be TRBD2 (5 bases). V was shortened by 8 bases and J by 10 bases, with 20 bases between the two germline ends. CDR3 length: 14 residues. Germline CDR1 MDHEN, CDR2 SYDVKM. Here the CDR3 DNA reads TGTGCCAGCGGACTCCTTCTAAGGGTGTCGGAGCTGTTTTTT. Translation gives CASGLLLRVSELFF. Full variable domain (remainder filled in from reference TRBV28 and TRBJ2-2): DVKVTQSSRYLVKRTGEKVFLECVQDMDHENMFWYRQDPGLGLRLIYFSYDVKMKEKGDIPEGYSVSREKKERFSLILESASTNQTSMYLCASGLLLRVSELFFGEGSRLTVL.

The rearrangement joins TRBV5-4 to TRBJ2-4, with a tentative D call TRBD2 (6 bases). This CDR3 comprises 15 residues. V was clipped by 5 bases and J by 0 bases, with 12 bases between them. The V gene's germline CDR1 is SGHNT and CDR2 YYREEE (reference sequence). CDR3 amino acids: CASSPGGLAKNIQYF. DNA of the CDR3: TGTGCCAGCAGTCCAGGAGGGCTAGCCAAAAACATTCAGTACTTC.

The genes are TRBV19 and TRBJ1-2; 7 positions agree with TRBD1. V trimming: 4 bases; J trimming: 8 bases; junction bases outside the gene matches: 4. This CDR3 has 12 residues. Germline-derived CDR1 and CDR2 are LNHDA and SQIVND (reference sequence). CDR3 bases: TGTGCCAGTAGTACTGACAGGGTAGGCTACACCTTC. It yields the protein CASSTDRVGYTF.

Here the CDR3 reads CASSYSSGDSYEQYF. The CDR3 DNA reads as TGTGCCAGCAGTTACTCATCAGGGGACTCCTACGAGCAGTACTTC. The gene calls are TRBV6-5 and TRBJ2-7, with a possible D match to TRBD1 (6 bases). Per germline, CDR1 MNHEY and CDR2 SVGAGI. The CDR3 has 15 amino acids. The V gene lost 0 bases and the J gene lost 0 bases, with 9 bases spanning the gap.

The CDR3 coding sequence is TGTGCCAGCAGCTCGACGGGACTAGTACTAGAGACCCAGTACTTC. It specifies CASSSTGLVLETQYF. The rearrangement joins TRBV5-4 to TRBJ2-5, with TRBD2 matching 8 bases. CDR1 and CDR2 from the germline V gene are SGHNT and YYREEE (reference sequence). J was trimmed by 4 bases and V by 3 bases; bases with no gene match: 8. The CDR3 runs to 15 residues.

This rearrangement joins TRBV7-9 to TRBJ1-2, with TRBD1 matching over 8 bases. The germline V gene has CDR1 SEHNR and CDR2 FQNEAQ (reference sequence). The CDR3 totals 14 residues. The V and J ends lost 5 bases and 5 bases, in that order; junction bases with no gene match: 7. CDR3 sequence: CASSPPGTGYGYTF. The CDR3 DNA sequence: TGTGCCAGCAGCCCACCCGGGACAGGATATGGCTACACCTTC.